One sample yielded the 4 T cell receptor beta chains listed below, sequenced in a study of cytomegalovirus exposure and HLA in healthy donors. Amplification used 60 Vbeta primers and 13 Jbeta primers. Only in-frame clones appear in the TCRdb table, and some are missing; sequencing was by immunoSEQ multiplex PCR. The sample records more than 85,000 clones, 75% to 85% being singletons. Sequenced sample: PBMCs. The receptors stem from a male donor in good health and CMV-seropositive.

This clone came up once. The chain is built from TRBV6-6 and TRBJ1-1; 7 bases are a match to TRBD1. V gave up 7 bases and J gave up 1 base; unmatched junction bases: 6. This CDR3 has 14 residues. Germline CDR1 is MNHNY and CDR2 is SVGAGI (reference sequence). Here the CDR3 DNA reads TGTGCCAGCAATCTCCAGGGGGAGAACACTGAAGCTTTCTTT. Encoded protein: CASNLQGENTEAFF.

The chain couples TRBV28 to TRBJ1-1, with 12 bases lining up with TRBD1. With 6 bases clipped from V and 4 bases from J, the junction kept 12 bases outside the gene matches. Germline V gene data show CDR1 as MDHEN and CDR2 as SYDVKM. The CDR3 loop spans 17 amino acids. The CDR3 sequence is CASRDYGTGGSGTEAFF. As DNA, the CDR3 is TGTGCCAGCAGGGATTACGGGACAGGGGGCTCGGGCACTGAAGCTTTCTTT.

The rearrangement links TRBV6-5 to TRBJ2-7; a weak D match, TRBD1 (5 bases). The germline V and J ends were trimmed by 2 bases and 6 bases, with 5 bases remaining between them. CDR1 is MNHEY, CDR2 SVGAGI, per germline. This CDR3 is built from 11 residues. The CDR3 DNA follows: TGTGCCAGCAGTTACGACAGCGAGCAGTACTTC. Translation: CASSYDSEQYF.

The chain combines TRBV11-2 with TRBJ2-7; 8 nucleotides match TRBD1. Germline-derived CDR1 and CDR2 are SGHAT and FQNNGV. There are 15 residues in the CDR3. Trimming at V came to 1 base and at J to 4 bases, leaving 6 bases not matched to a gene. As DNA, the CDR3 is TGTGCCAGCAGCTTAGCCCGGGACAGGCCTTACGAGCAGTACTTC. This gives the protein CASSLARDRPYEQYF.